This is a list of T cell receptor beta chains from one sample in a study of T cell repertoires in cytomegalovirus infection. The antigens these receptors bind are not known. TCRdb reprocessed the reads via MiXCR and lists one record per CDR3 protein. Of some 130,000 distinct CDR3 sequences listed, 20% to 30% are singletons. Input material: PBMCs, sequenced either directly or after in vitro stimulation (not recorded which). The origin of the receptors is a human donor in good health (CMV status not recorded). Some clones in this sample may be carry-over from other donors' samples. Both conserved end residues are part of each CDR3. A D gene is named only where the DNA matches it firmly. The size of a clone is reported for some rows only, either as once, few or many, or as a class for expanded clones.

j_gene	d_gene	abundance	v_gene	CDR3aa	CDR3nt
TRBJ2-7	TRBD2	few	TRBV12-3/TRBV12-4	CASSAGLAVYEQYF	TGTGCCAGCAGCGCAGGACTAGCGGTGTACGAGCAGTACTTC
TRBJ2-1	.	.	TRBV20-1	CSAKTGIVSSYNEQFF	TGCAGTGCCAAAACAGGGATAGTGAGCTCCTACAATGAGCAGTTCTTC
TRBJ2-3	.	.	TRBV3-1	CASSQAPDTQYF	TGTGCCAGCAGCCAAGCCCCAGATACGCAGTATTTT
TRBJ2-1	.	.	TRBV19	CASWDRGRGDEQFF	TGTGCCAGTTGGGATAGGGGTCGGGGCGATGAGCAGTTCTTC
TRBJ2-7	TRBD2	.	TRBV6-6	CASIKSGSYEQYF	TGTGCCAGCATCAAGAGCGGGAGTTACGAGCAGTACTTC
TRBJ1-1	TRBD1	many	TRBV6-1	CASSARQGAVTEAFF	TGTGCCAGCAGTGCTAGACAGGGGGCGGTCACTGAAGCTTTCTTT
TRBJ1-2	.	.	TRBV15	CATSRPGGNYGYTF	TGTGCCACCAGCAGACCCGGGGGGAACTATGGCTACACCTTC
TRBJ2-2	.	many	TRBV10-2	CASSESLRLVGHTGELFF	TGCGCCAGCAGTGAGTCCCTTCGACTAGTCGGCCACACCGGGGAGCTGTTTTTT
TRBJ2-5	TRBD1	.	TRBV20-1	CSALNRGPQETQYF	TGCAGTGCTCTTAACAGGGGGCCCCAAGAGACCCAGTACTTC
TRBJ2-1	.	few	TRBV5-5	CASSPHLVANEQFF	TGTGCCAGCAGCCCCCACCTGGTGGCCAATGAGCAGTTCTTC
TRBJ2-3	.	few	TRBV6-5	CASSLNSGRGDTQYF	TGTGCCAGCAGTCTTAATAGCGGAAGGGGAGATACGCAGTATTTT
TRBJ1-5	.	.	TRBV28	CASRFSNLGGQHF	TGTGCCAGCAGATTCTCTAACCTAGGGGGCCAGCATTTT
TRBJ1-5	.	few	TRBV4-1	CASSQGFRGQPQHF	TGCGCCAGCAGCCAAGGTTTCAGGGGTCAGCCCCAGCATTTT
TRBJ2-1	TRBD2	few	TRBV24-1	CATRGLAGEGEQFF	TGTGCCACCAGAGGGCTAGCGGGAGAGGGTGAGCAGTTCTTC
TRBJ2-5	TRBD2	.	TRBV29-1	CSAGLADETQYF	TGCAGCGCAGGACTAGCGGACGAGACCCAGTACTTC
TRBJ1-1	.	few	TRBV6-5	CASSPGGHTEAFF	TGTGCCAGCAGCCCCGGGGGACACACTGAAGCTTTCTTT
TRBJ2-3	.	.	TRBV4-1	CASSQDGLYTQYF	TGCGCCAGCAGCCAAGATGGATTGTATACGCAGTATTTT
TRBJ1-6	TRBD1	many	TRBV7-2	CASSPRGQNNSPLHF	TGTGCCAGCAGCCCCCGGGGACAGAACAATTCACCCCTCCACTTT
TRBJ2-5	TRBD1	few	TRBV27	CASSVGTGGTETQYF	TGTGCCAGCAGTGTAGGGACAGGGGGTACAGAGACCCAGTACTTC
TRBJ2-3	TRBD2	few	TRBV7-2	CASSLASGGADTQYF	TGTGCCAGCAGCTTAGCCTCGGGGGGGGCAGATACGCAGTATTTT
TRBJ1-1	.	.	TRBV7-9	CASSSRGGVANTEAFF	TGTGCCAGCAGCTCCCGTGGGGGGGTAGCGAACACTGAAGCTTTCTTT
TRBJ1-4	.	.	TRBV6-5	CASSQLPRTATNEKLFF	TGTGCCAGCAGCCAACTCCCACGGACAGCAACTAATGAAAAACTGTTTTTT
TRBJ2-1	.	.	TRBV7-2	CASSMLGVIDYNEQFF	TGTGCCAGCAGCATGTTAGGAGTAATCGACTACAATGAGCAGTTCTTC
TRBJ1-1	.	many	TRBV6-2/TRBV6-3	CASSLGGGMNTEAFF	TGTGCCAGCAGTCTCGGTGGGGGAATGAACACTGAAGCTTTCTTT
TRBJ2-5	.	few	TRBV2	CASSVERGETQYF	TGTGCCAGCAGTGTGGAACGAGGAGAGACCCAGTACTTC
TRBJ2-1	.	.	TRBV6-2/TRBV6-3	CASSGPGRAKGDEQFF	TGTGCCAGCAGTGGCCCCGGGCGGGCTAAAGGGGATGAGCAGTTCTTC
TRBJ1-1	.	.	TRBV6-2/TRBV6-3	CASSGPGTLNTEAFF	TGTGCCAGCAGTGGACCAGGGACCCTGAACACTGAAGCTTTCTTT
TRBJ2-1	TRBD2	.	TRBV20-1	CSARDPLAAYNEQFF	TGCAGTGCTAGAGATCCCCTAGCGGCGTACAATGAGCAGTTCTTC
TRBJ2-3	TRBD1	.	TRBV9	CASKRQGRGTDTQYF	TGTGCCAGCAAACGACAGGGTAGAGGGACAGATACGCAGTATTTT
TRBJ1-2	.	.	TRBV28	CASSSQSRSYGYTF	TGTGCCAGCAGTTCCCAATCAAGATCCTATGGCTACACCTTC
TRBJ2-7	.	many	TRBV7-8	CASSSDKTQGLYEQYF	TGTGCCAGCAGCTCAGATAAAACACAGGGCCTCTACGAGCAGTACTTC
TRBJ2-1	.	many	TRBV7-2	CASTPASYNEQFF	TGTGCCAGCACCCCGGCCTCCTACAATGAGCAGTTCTTC
TRBJ2-7	TRBD1	many	TRBV12-3/TRBV12-4	CASRGTGSLTYEQYF	TGTGCCAGCAGGGGGACAGGGTCCCTTACCTACGAGCAGTACTTC
TRBJ2-1	TRBD2	many	TRBV11-2	CASSLGTRGTNEQFF	TGTGCCAGCAGCTTAGGGACTAGGGGAACCAATGAGCAGTTCTTC
TRBJ1-4	.	.	TRBV6-1	CASSVLQGATNEKLFF	TGTGCCAGCAGTGTTCTACAGGGTGCAACTAATGAAAAACTGTTTTTT
TRBJ1-1	TRBD1	.	TRBV20-1	CSARGSGTGTTEAFF	TGCAGTGCTAGAGGGTCAGGGACAGGGACCACTGAAGCTTTCTTT
TRBJ2-2	.	few	TRBV14	CASSQVVATGELFF	TGTGCCAGCAGCCAAGTGGTAGCTACCGGGGAGCTGTTTTTT
TRBJ2-2	.	.	TRBV5-5	CASSFNPSTNTGELFF	TGTGCCAGCAGCTTCAACCCGAGTACGAACACCGGGGAGCTGTTTTTT
TRBJ1-4	.	many	TRBV7-9	CASSLDGGNEKLFF	TGTGCCAGCAGCTTAGACGGAGGGAACGAAAAACTGTTTTTT
TRBJ2-7	TRBD2	.	TRBV7-2	CASSLSGRAGEQYF	TGTGCCAGCAGCTTATCGGGGAGGGCCGGCGAGCAGTACTTC
TRBJ2-5	TRBD2	few	TRBV11-2	CASSLGGTSGRETQYF	TGTGCCAGCAGCTTAGGCGGGACTAGCGGACGAGAGACCCAGTACTTC
TRBJ2-5	.	once	TRBV20-1	CSVEAGQETQYF	TGCAGTGTTGAAGCGGGTCAAGAGACCCAGTACTTC
TRBJ2-3	TRBD2	few	TRBV11-3	CASSLDLAGVKPDTQYF	TGTGCCAGCAGCTTAGATTTAGCGGGCGTCAAGCCAGATACGCAGTATTTT
TRBJ2-3	.	many	TRBV7-2	CASSLDTNRLDTQYF	TGTGCCAGCAGCTTAGATACTAACCGTCTAGATACGCAGTATTTT
TRBJ2-2	TRBD2	many	TRBV7-2	CASSFGLAGEITGELFF	TGTGCCAGCAGCTTCGGACTAGCGGGAGAAATCACCGGGGAGCTGTTTTTT
TRBJ2-2	.	few	TRBV20-1	CSAPHYTGELFF	TGCAGTGCTCCTCATTACACCGGGGAGCTGTTTTTT
TRBJ2-2	.	few	TRBV2	CASRTDTGELFF	TGTGCCAGCAGGACTGACACCGGGGAGCTGTTTTTT
TRBJ2-1	.	.	TRBV6-1	CASGASGGIEQFF	TGTGCCAGCGGAGCCTCCGGGGGCATTGAGCAGTTCTTC
TRBJ2-1	TRBD1	many	TRBV7-2	CASSLQGALIDEQFF	TGTGCCAGCAGCTTACAGGGGGCGTTAATCGATGAGCAGTTCTTC
TRBJ2-1	TRBD1	many	TRBV7-2	CASSLVWTGSNEQFF	TGTGCCAGCAGCTTAGTTTGGACAGGGTCCAATGAGCAGTTCTTC
TRBJ1-4	.	many	TRBV7-8	CASSPPGHAYNEKLFF	TGTGCCAGCAGCCCCCCGGGACATGCCTATAATGAAAAACTGTTTTTT